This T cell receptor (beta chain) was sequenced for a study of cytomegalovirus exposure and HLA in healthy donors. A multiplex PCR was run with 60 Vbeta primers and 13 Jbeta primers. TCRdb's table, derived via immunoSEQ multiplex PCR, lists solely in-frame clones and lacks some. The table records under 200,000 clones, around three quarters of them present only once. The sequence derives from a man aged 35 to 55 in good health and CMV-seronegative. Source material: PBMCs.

The CDR3 loop is CASSRGLDSYNEQFF. The CDR3 nucleotides are TGTGCCAGCAGTCGGGGACTAGATTCCTACAATGAGCAGTTCTTC. The chain employs TRBV27 and TRBJ2-1, with 8 positions matching TRBD2. Germline V gene data show CDR1 as MNHEY and CDR2 as SMNVEV (reference sequence). The trim removed 5 bases at V and 1 base at J, leaving 4 bases unmatched. The CDR3 has 15 residues.